This T cell receptor beta chain comes out of a study of blood T cell repertoires in COVID-19. This table comes from immunoSEQ multiplex PCR, and its TCRdb copy is limited to in-frame clones, with some not included. Here the sample spans tens of thousands of clones, approximately 85% being singletons. The CDR3 spans 15 residues. V was cut by 3 bases and J by 4 bases, with 14 bases left in between. Per the germline V gene, CDR1 is KGHDR and CDR2 is SFDVKD. Sequencing used peripheral blood. The TCR was taken from a woman aged 80 or older with COVID-19, enrolled during active disease. The chain has TRBV24-1 and TRBJ2-5; unclear D gene. DNA of the CDR3: TGTGCCACCAGTGATCCCAATCATGGCGGAGAGACCCAGTACTTC. Amino acid sequence: CATSDPNHGGETQYF.